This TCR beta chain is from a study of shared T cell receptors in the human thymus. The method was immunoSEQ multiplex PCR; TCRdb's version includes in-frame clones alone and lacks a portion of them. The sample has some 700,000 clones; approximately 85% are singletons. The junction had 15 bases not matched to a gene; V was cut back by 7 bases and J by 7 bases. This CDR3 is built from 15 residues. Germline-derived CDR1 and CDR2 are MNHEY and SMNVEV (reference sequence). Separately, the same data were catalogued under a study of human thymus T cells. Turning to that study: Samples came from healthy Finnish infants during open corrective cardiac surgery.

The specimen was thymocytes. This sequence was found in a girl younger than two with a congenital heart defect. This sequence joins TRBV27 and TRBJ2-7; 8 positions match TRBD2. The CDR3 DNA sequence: TGTGCCAGCACCCGGGGGGGGACGGAGACGGAAGAGCAGTACTTC. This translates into CASTRGGTETEEQYF.